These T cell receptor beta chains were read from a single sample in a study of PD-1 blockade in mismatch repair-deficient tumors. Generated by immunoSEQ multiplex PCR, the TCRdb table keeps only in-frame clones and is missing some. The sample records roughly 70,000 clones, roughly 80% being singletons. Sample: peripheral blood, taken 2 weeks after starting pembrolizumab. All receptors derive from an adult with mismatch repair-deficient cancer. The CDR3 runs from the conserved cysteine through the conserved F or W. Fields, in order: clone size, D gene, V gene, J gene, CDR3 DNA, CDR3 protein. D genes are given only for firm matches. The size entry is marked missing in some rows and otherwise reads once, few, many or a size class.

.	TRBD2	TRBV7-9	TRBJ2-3	TGTGCCAGCAGCTTATGGGGACTAGCGGCCGATCGCACAGATACGCAGTATTTT	CASSLWGLAADRTDTQYF
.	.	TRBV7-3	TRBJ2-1	TGTGCCAGCAGCGGACAGACTAGTCTGGATGAGCAGTTCTTC	CASSGQTSLDEQFF
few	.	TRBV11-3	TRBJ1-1	TGTGCCAGCAGTTCTAACGGGGCGACTGAAGCTTTCTTT	CASSSNGATEAFF
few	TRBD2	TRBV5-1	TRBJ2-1	TGCGCCAGCAGCTTGGATGGGACTAGCGCCTATGAGCAGTTCTTC	CASSLDGTSAYEQFF
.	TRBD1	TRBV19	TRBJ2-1	TGTGCCAGTACCCCGCCGGGACAGGCAGACAATGAGCAGTTCTTC	CASTPPGQADNEQFF
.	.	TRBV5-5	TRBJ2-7	TGTGCCAGCAGCTCGGAAAACTACGAGCAGTACTTC	CASSSENYEQYF
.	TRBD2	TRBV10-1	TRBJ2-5	TGCGCCAGCAGTGAAAGCGGGGGCCAAGAGACCCAGTACTTC	CASSESGGQETQYF
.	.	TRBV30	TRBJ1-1	TGTGCCTGGACCGGGGCCCCGGGAGAAGAAGCTTTCTTT	CAWTGAPGEEAFF
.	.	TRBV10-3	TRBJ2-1	TGTGCCATCAGTGACAGCGGCTACAATGAGCAGTTCTTC	CAISDSGYNEQFF
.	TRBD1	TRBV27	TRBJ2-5	TGTGCCAGCAGTTTGGACGGGACAGGGATACAGACCCAGTACTTC	CASSLDGTGIQTQYF
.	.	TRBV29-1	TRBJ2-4	TGCAGCGTTGTGGACGGCGCCCCCAAAAACATTCAGTACTTC	CSVVDGAPKNIQYF
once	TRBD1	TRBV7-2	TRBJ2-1	TGTGCCAGCAGCTCCATAAGACAGGGTGAGCAGTTCTTC	CASSSIRQGEQFF
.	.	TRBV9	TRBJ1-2	TGTGCCAGCAGCGCGGGAGGTGGGGGCCCCTTTGGCTACACCTTC	CASSAGGGGPFGYTF
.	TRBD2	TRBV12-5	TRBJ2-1	TGTGCTAGTGGTTTAATTGTAGGCGGGAGTGTGAATGAGCAGTTCTTC	CASGLIVGGSVNEQFF
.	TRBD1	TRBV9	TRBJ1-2	TGTGCCAGCAGCTACTTGGACAGGGGAGATGGCTACACCTTC	CASSYLDRGDGYTF
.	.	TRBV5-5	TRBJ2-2	TGTGCCAGCAGCTTGGATCGAGTCGGGGAGCTGTTTTTT	CASSLDRVGELFF
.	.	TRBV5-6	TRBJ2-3	TGTGCCAGCAGCTCCCAGCGAGATACGCAGTATTTT	CASSSQRDTQYF
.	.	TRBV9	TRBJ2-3	TGTGCCAGCAGCGTAGGTCCAGGCGGCACAGATACGCAGTATTTT	CASSVGPGGTDTQYF
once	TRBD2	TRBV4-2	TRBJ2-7	TGTGCCAGCAGCCCCTACCCGCGGGGTAGCGGGAGGACCGAGCAGTACTTC	CASSPYPRGSGRTEQYF
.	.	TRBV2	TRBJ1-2	TGTGCCAGCAGTGCGACGACAGTTAACTATGGCTACACCTTC	CASSATTVNYGYTF
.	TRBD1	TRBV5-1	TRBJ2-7	TGCGCCAGCAGTCTGGCTATTCTCGGACAGGGCTACGAGCAGTACTTC	CASSLAILGQGYEQYF
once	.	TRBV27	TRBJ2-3	TGTGCCAGCAGTTTTTTGTCATCGAAAGATACGCAGTATTTT	CASSFLSSKDTQYF
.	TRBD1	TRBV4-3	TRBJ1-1	TGCGCCAGCAGCCAACCCGGGACAGATGAAGCTTTCTTT	CASSQPGTDEAFF
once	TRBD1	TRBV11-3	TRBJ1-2	TGTGCCAGCAGCTCCCGGGACAGGTTCTATGGCTACACCTTC	CASSSRDRFYGYTF
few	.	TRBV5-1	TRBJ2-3	TGCGCCAGCAGACGGCGGGATATGAGCACAGATACGCAGTATTTT	CASRRRDMSTDTQYF
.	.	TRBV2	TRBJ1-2	TGTGCCAGCAGCGCTTTGGCCCGGGGCGGAAATTTGGGGGGCTACACCTTC	CASSALARGGNLGGYTF
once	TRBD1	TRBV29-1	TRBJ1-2	TGCAGCGCTGAGACAGGGGGCGGTGGCTACACCTTC	CSAETGGGGYTF
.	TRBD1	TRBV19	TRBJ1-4	TGTGCCAGTAGTTCCCTGACAGGGATGAGTGAAAAACTGTTTTTT	CASSSLTGMSEKLFF
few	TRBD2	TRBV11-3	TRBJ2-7	TGTGCCAGCAGCCTCACTAGCGGGAGCGACGAGCAGTACTTC	CASSLTSGSDEQYF
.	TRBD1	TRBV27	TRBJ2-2	TGTGCCAGCAGTCCCCTCCGGGACAGCACCGGGGAGCTGTTTTTT	CASSPLRDSTGELFF
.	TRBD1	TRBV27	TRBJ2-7	TGTGCCAGCAGTCCGGGACAGGGGCCCTACGAGCAGTACTTC	CASSPGQGPYEQYF
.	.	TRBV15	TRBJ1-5	TGTGCCACCAGCAGAGGGACAGCCTACAATCAGCCCCAGCATTTT	CATSRGTAYNQPQHF
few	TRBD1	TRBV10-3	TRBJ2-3	TGTGCCATCAGTGAAGGTCAGGGGGACACAGATACGCAGTATTTT	CAISEGQGDTDTQYF
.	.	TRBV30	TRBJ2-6	TGTGCCTGGAGCCAGGGGAGATCTGGGGCCAACGTCCTGACTTTC	CAWSQGRSGANVLTF
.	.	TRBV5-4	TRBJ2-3	TGTGCCAGCAGTCAAGGTAGTCATAATACGCAGTATTTT	CASSQGSHNTQYF
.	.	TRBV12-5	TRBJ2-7	TGTGCTAGTGGTTTTTCCCCCCCCCTCTACGAGCAGTACTTC	CASGFSPPLYEQYF
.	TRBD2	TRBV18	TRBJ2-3	TGTGCCAGCTCAAACCCGGGACTAGCGGGAGGGCCGGTTGCAGATACGCAGTATTTT	CASSNPGLAGGPVADTQYF